The T cell receptor beta chain described here comes from a study of T cells in Graves' hyperthyroidism and ophthalmopathy (dated by TCRdb to 2018 to 2020). At the level of the whole study: Peripheral blood was sampled at the time of initial diagnosis, prior to any treatment. A discovery cohort of roughly 96 patients, approximately 44 with Graves' ophthalmopathy and 55 to 60 with stable Graves' hyperthyroidism, was used to find distinguishing TCR V-J signatures. Prospective prediction of ophthalmopathy was tested in an independent validation cohort of fewer than 20 hyperthyroidism patients and around 16 patients who later progressed to ophthalmopathy. The approximately 95 discovery patients were divided at random into training and test sets in a 7:3 ratio. In addition, the study compared T-cell repertoires in thyroid tissue and in blood from about 6 Graves' hyperthyroidism patients. After blood sampling, hyperthyroidism patients were treated with methimazole at a starting dose of 30 mg daily, and ophthalmopathy patients were treated with high-dose intravenous methylprednisolone. TCR Vbeta CDR3 sequencing of some 140 peripheral blood samples (over 40 ophthalmopathy, under 80 hyperthyroidism and roughly 17 progressor patients) is reported in the paper.

The CDR3 contains 15 residues, cysteine and phenylalanine counted. Kept here is only the CDR3 DNA, which spans 45 bases and is read in frame from base 1. Based on the germline V gene, the CDR1 and CDR2 sequences are MNHNS and SASEGT. At the junction V is shortened by 7 bases and J by 4 bases; bases outside the gene matches: 10. Overall study outcomes, separate from this receptor: Most expanded thyroid clonotypes (frequency above 0.001) were also detected in blood, a finding suggesting that blood repertoires may reflect thyroid immune responses. A 13 V-J signature model separated ophthalmopathy from stable hyperthyroidism, with roughly 88% sensitivity and roughly 81% specificity in cross-validation and 80%/75% in testing. In validation, the model predicted progression to ophthalmopathy a median of 6.5 months before onset, with 70% to 71% sensitivity and 72.22% specificity. Sample size was not statistically predetermined, and investigators were not blinded to group allocation.

This clonotype was recorded many times. What this receptor recognizes is not known. Per-nucleotide qualities are absent, and no much larger clonotype sits a single base away. Amplification of TCR beta CDR3 regions was carried out from RNA transcripts. The TCR CDR3 was subjected to a first round of RT-PCR using the HTBI primer set and the Qiagen OneStep RT-PCR kit. The libraries were constructed in a second round of multiplex PCR and then size-selected and purified. Sequencing of the libraries was done on an Illumina HiSeq2000 using paired-end 100 bp reads. The source study handled its data this way. Raw data were processed with SOAPnuke, discarding reads with adapters, uncalled bases, mean Phred below 15, or no exact constant-primer or identifier match. High-quality paired reads were merged with COPE v1.2.5, and unique nucleotide sequences were defined as clonotypes. MiTCR v1.1 was used to align clonotypes to the IMGT TRBV, TRBD and TRBJ reference segments. The analysis was restricted to V-J combinations with a frequency above 0.0001, which together covered 99% to 99.2% of the repertoires. A TCS score was defined as the ratio of F50 (clonal expansion) to E x V (chaos), with BLOSUM62-based TCRdist applied between CDR3 peptides within each V-J. Welch's t-statistics and random forest reduced roughly 530 V-J features to 13, which were used in a naive Bayes classifier (R e1071). TCRdb applied fastp at Q25 and MiXCR to the public reads, then kept only in-frame beta chains. Each entry is one CDR3 protein sequence, shown with its most common DNA and genes. The authors' filters were not applied to this entry. Counted in this sample were 500,000 to 750,000 distinct CDR3 sequences; approximately 14% of them appeared once. Approximately 7% of the sample is taken by the ten largest.

Graves' hyperthyroidism was defined as stable when no progression to ophthalmopathy occurred over 18 months of follow-up. Hyperthyroidism patients were aged 18 to 65 years and newly diagnosed, with disease duration of less than 2 months. Any patient with an uncontrolled infection, another autoimmune disease, pregnancy or lactation was excluded. Diagnoses were established on the basis of clinical symptoms, serum thyroxine and TRAb, thyroid ultrasound, and orbital computed tomography. Ficoll-Paque density gradient centrifugation was used to isolate PBMCs from about 9.4 ml of fresh peripheral blood. Total RNA was extracted with Trizol reagent, and quality was checked on an Agilent 2100 Bioanalyzer.

Specimen: blood. This TCR was sampled from a young woman with Graves' hyperthyroidism. The chain is assembled from TRBV6-1 and TRBJ2-1, with 7 bases matching TRBD1. The CDR3 sequence is CASTSGTVLYNEQFF. The DNA is TGTGCCAGCACCTCCGGGACAGTTCTTTACAATGAGCAGTTCTTC.